The TCR beta chain described here comes from a study of CD8 T cells in ankylosing spondylitis. The CDR3 has 14 amino acids. Germline CDR1 and CDR2: SQVTM and ANQGSEA. Between the trimmed V and J ends, which lost 1 base and 1 base, there was a span of 10 bases. MiXCR, applied by TCRdb to the 5' RACE reads, yields one record per CDR3 protein. In the table there are more than 150,000 distinct CDR3 sequences, around a sixth of which are singletons. There are a few counts of this clonotype. Sequencing was done on a sample of blood, either unsorted or a sorted T cell fraction (not recorded which). This rearrangement joins TRBV29-1 to TRBJ1-1, with D perhaps matching TRBD1 (5 bases). The clonotype originates from a male donor aged 5-30 years with ankylosing spondylitis or in good health (not recorded which). CDR3 sequence (DNA): TGCAGCGTTGAAGTAAAGGGACGGAACACTGAAGCTTTCTTT. It codes for CSVEVKGRNTEAFF.